This T cell receptor beta chain was captured by sequencing in a study of blood T cell repertoires in COVID-19. Study background: The analysed material was cDNA or gDNA that came from T cells, B-cell-depleted T cells, or PBMCs.

Measured with immunoSEQ multiplex PCR; TCRdb has only the in-frame clones, and not every one. The sample holds roughly 350,000 clones; 80% to 95% are singletons and the top ten take about 18%. In assigning cohorts, the study relied on participant-reported clinical history. The recovered donors of Cohort 3 showed two negative PCRs, clearance, or symptom resolution. V gave up 1 base and J gave up 0 bases; unmatched junction bases: 5. Germline CDR1 is MNHEY and CDR2 is SVGAGI. The CDR3 totals 16 residues. The sample consisted of PBMCs or T cells enriched from blood (not recorded which). The V call is TRBV6-5, the J call TRBJ1-2; 7 bases line up with TRBD1. The source is a woman aged 30 to 39 who had recovered from COVID-19. The chain's CDR3 is CASSYFRGTTNYGYTF. As DNA, the CDR3 is TGTGCCAGCAGTTACTTCAGGGGGACGACTAACTATGGCTACACCTTC.